Here is one T cell receptor beta chain with its context. Its antigen is undetermined. These data originate in a study of T-cell reconstitution after alpha-beta-depleted transplantation in children. Library preparation (for TCRbeta) was performed with unique molecular identifiers. Via MiXCR, TCRdb re-called the PCR reads, giving one row per CDR3 protein. In the table there are approximately 50,000 distinct CDR3 sequences, around 56% of which are singletons. General study findings and limits: One year after transplant, T-cell counts and diversity came mostly from newly produced T cells.

V gave up 7 bases and J gave up 3 bases; unmatched junction bases: 15. The CDR3 totals 19 residues. CDR1 SGDLS and CDR2 YYNGEE come from the germline V gene. The clonotype originates from a boy younger than two with SCID, due to receive a stem cell transplant. The chain recombines TRBV9 with TRBJ2-3, with TRBD2 identical over 15 bases. Sample: peripheral blood, taken before TCRalphabeta/CD19-depleted stem cell transplant. The CDR3 nucleotides read TGTGCCAGCGGCCGGAGGACTAGCGGGGGGGCTGAGAGGACAGATACGCAGTATTTT. Amino acid sequence: CASGRRTSGGAERTDTQYF. Filled out from reference TRBV9 and TRBJ2-3, the complete variable domain reads DSGVTQTPKHLITATGQRVTLRCSPRSGDLSVYWYQQSLDQGLQFLIQYYNGEERAKGNILERFSAQQFPDLHSELNLSSLELGDSALYFCASGRRTSGGAERTDTQYFGPGTRLTVL.